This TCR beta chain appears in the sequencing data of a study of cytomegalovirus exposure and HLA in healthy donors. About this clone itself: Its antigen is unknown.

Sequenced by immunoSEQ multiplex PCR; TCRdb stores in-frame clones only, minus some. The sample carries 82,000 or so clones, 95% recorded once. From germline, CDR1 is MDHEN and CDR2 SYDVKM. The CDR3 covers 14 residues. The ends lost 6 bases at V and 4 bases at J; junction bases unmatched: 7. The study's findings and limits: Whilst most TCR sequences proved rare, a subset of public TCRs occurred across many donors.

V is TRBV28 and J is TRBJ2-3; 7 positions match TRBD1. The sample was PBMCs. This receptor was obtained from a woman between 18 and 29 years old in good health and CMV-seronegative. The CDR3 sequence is CASRNRGPADTQYF. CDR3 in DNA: TGTGCCAGCAGAAACAGGGGACCTGCAGATACGCAGTATTTT.